This T cell receptor (beta chain) was identified in a study of blood T cells in healthy people across ages. General observations from the study: Expanded clonotype changes were possibly confounded by unknown donor CMV status.

This CDR3 spans 13 amino acids. Germline-derived CDR1 and CDR2 are SEHNR and FQNEAQ (reference sequence). Alongside a J-beta primer mix, a sample-barcoded 5' primer served in a second PCR lasting roughly 6 to 11 cycles. TCRdb re-called the 5' RACE reads through MiXCR, storing one row per CDR3 protein. The sample carries 1.5 million to 1.8 million distinct CDR3 sequences, roughly 43% recorded once. On this clonotype: Antigen unknown. The junction does not match germline at one end; this may be a read error.

The sequenced sample was blood. J is TRBJ2-4 and V is TRBV7-9; D may be TRBD2 (5 bases). The TCR sequence derives from a woman aged 18-29 years in good health. CDR3 loop: CSSSPSLGEDPYF. CDR3 coding DNA: TGTTCCAGCAGCCCGAGTCTGGGAGAGGATCCGTACTTC.